This TCR beta chain was identified during a study of blood T cell repertoires in COVID-19 (dated by TCRdb to 2020 to 2022). For the study in its entirety: Samples covering the acute and convalescent phases of COVID-19 were provided by collaborators in the United States, Italy and Spain. Subjects who had been exposed to COVID-19, were actively infected with it, or had recovered from it provided the deeply sampled blood TCRbeta repertoires that made up the dataset. Sample metadata almost always included a de-identified subject ID, COVID-19 status, age in years and sex. The samples were drawn from the first 160 participants of the ongoing ImmuneRACE study and from 1,200 or so subjects provided by 6 global collaborators. The material from the prospective study consisted of cDNA or gDNA derived from T cells, B-cell-depleted T cells, or PBMCs. HLA class I and class II types, where available, came from metadata supplied by the sample provider rather than from assay-based typing. The repertoires were released in a freely available public database meant as a resource for research on the immune response to SARS-CoV-2. What the authors observed across the whole study: The quantity of clinical and demographic metadata differed by source and by participant and was supplied without curation.

TCRbeta CDR3 regions were amplified from genomic DNA by means of the immunoSEQ Assay, a bias-controlled multiplex PCR. Turning to the authors' computational methods: Nucleated cell counts per sample were estimated from amplification of reference gene primers within the assay. To quantify the absolute abundance of each unique TCRbeta CDR3 rearrangement, sequence reads were collapsed and filtered. For each sample, productive Simpson clonality was calculated as the square root of Simpson's diversity index across productive rearrangements. Held by TCRdb, this immuneACCESS table contains in-frame sequences only and omits some clones. Under half of the omission traces to an unresolved V gene where checked; the cause of the rest is unknown. V and J calls and clone size follow that table, whereas D and trimming were derived from the DNA. This sample holds under 150,000 clones; 84% were observed only once. The ten largest clones take up roughly 6.5% of the sample.

There are 10 amino acids in the CDR3, from cysteine to phenylalanine inclusive. Just CDR3 DNA is preserved here, 30 bases in frame from base 1. Notes on this clone: It has no known antigen specificity. Sequence at one end of the junction differs from germline and may be a read error.

Collaborating institutions collected whole blood in K2EDTA tubes following their own protocols. For TCRbeta analysis, collaborators shipped samples as frozen whole blood, isolated PBMCs, or DNA extracted from either of those sample types. The source is a human donor in a cohort sampled during active COVID-19. Specimen: peripheral blood. Rearrangement joined TRBV5-7 to TRBJ2-7, with 8 bases in between that match TRBD1. TRBV5-7 has ORF status, its function being uncertain. The DNA sequence reads TGTGCCAGCAGCGCGGACAGGGAGCCCTTC. It codes for CASSADREPF.